The T cell receptor (beta chain) described here comes from a study of beta chain features in type 1 diabetes. Study results and caveats: Any role of HLA type in TCRB rearrangement remained unresolved here. Moderate yet significant TCRB CDR3 shortening was seen in Type 1 diabetes patients in all four CD4+ subsets.

The study reverse transcribed the entire isolated RNA, so it sequenced expressed TCRB transcripts. Sequenced by immunoSEQ multiplex PCR; TCRdb stores in-frame clones only, minus some. The sample contains almost 350,000 clones, 9.3% of which appear only once. The germline V gene encodes CDR1 MDHEN and CDR2 SYDVKM. Trimming shortened V by 2 bases and J by 1 base, and 8 bases separated the two germline ends. CDR3 size: 14 residues. In total, each donor contributed a single heparinised blood draw that averaged roughly 100 mL. Once sorted, every population was more than 98% pure. On this clone: Its antigen is not identified.

Source material: central memory CD4+ T cells from blood. The chain carries TRBV28 and TRBJ1-1; D ambiguous. This receptor was obtained from a young man with type 1 diabetes. CDR3 in amino acids: CASSLAGWNTEAFF. CDR3 DNA: TGTGCCAGCAGTTTAGCGGGGTGGAACACTGAAGCTTTCTTT.